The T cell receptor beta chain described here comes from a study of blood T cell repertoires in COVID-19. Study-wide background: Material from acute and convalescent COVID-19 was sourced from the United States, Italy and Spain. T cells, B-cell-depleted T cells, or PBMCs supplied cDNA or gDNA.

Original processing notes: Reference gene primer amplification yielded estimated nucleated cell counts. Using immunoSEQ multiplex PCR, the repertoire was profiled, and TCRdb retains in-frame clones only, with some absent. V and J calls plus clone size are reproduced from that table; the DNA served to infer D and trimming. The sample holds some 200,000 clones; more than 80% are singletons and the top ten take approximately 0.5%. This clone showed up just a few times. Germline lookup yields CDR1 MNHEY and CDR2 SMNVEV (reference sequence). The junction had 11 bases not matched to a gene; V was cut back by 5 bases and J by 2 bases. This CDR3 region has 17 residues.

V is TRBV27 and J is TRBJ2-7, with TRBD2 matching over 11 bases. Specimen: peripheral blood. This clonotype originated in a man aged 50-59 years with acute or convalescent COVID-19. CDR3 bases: TGTGCCAGCAGTCACAAGACCCCGGGACTAGCGGCCTACGAGCAGTACTTC. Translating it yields CASSHKTPGLAAYEQYF.